This T cell receptor beta chain was documented in a study of prognosis after radiotherapy for stage I lung cancer. Study summary: The study enrolled patients with stage I non-small cell lung cancer between 2018 and January 2019.

TCR beta CDR3 was amplified from genomic DNA by two-round multiplex PCR. Used in first-round PCR were primers specific to each TRBV and TRBJ gene. In TCRdb, the multiplex PCR reads were re-called with MiXCR into one record per CDR3 protein. The sample lists more than 13,000 distinct CDR3 sequences, approximately 30% occurring once. From germline, CDR1 is SQVTM and CDR2 ANQGSEA. The CDR3 runs to 14 residues. This chain joins TRBV29-1 and TRBJ2-3, with 8 bases identical to TRBD1. Sequencing used PBMCs, obtained before or after stereotactic body radiation therapy (not recorded which). This TCR was recovered from a donor of 50 years or more with non-small cell lung cancer. The chain's CDR3 is CGLGGQGVSDTQYF. The CDR3, as DNA: TGCGGCTTGGGAGGACAGGGTGTTTCAGATACGCAGTATTTT.